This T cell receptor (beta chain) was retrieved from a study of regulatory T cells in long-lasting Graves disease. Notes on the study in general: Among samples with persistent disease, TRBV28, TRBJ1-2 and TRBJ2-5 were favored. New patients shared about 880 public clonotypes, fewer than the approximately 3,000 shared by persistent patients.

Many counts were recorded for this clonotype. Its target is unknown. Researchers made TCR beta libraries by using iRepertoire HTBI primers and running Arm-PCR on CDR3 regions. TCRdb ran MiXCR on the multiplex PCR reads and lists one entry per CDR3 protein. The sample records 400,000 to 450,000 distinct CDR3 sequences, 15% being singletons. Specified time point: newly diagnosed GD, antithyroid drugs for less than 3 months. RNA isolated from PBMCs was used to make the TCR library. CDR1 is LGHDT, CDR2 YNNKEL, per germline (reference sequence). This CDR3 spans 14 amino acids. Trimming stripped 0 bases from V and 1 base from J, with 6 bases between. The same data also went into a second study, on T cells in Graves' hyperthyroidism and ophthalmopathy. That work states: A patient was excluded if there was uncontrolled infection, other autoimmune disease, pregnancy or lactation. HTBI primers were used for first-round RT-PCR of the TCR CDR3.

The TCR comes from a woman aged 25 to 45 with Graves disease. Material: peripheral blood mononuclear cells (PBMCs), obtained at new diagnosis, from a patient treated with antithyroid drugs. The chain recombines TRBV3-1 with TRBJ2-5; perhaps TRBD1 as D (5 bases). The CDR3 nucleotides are TGTGCCAGCAGCCAAGAGGGGCCCCAAGAGACCCAGTACTTC. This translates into CASSQEGPQETQYF.